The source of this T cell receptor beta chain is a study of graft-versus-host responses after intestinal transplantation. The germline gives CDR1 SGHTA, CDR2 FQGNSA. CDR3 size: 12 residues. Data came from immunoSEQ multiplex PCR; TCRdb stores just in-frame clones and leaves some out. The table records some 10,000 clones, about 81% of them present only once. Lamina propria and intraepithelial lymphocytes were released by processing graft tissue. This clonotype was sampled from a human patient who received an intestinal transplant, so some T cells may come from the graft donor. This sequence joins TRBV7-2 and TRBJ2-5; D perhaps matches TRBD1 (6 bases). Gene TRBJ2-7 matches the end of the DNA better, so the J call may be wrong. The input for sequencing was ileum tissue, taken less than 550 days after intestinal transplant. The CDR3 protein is CASSLQGYEQYF. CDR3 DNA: TGTGCCAGCAGCTTACAGGGGTACGAGCAGTACTTC.